This TCR beta chain was recovered during a study of T-cell reconstitution after alpha-beta-depleted transplantation in children (dated by TCRdb to the mid-2010s). Some background on the complete study: Using TCR repertoire profiling, the study followed T-cell immune reconstitution in a quantitative way in children after TCRalphabeta/CD19-depleted allogeneic hematopoietic cell transplantation.

Libraries were prepared through PCR. Instrument on record: Illumina HiSeq 2500. To normalize quantification of the TCRbeta repertoire, the TCR libraries were built with molecular barcoding that relied on unique molecular identifiers. TCRdb's own reprocessing of the public reads used fastp at Q25 and MiXCR and kept productive beta chains. Every CDR3 protein is listed once, alongside the most common genes and DNA of its rows. Counted in this sample were about 980,000 distinct CDR3 sequences; about 29% of them appeared once. The leading ten clones occupy roughly 30% of the sample. Per the germline V gene, SNHLY is the CDR1 and FYNNEI is the CDR2. The CDR3, from cysteine to phenylalanine, totals 14 residues. Only the CDR3 DNA stays, 42 bases, in frame from base 1. At the junction V is shortened by 2 bases and J by 6 bases, with 12 bases in between. About this clonotype itself: This receptor's antigen is unknown. No base-level quality is on record; no much larger clone is a single base apart.

On the study overall, not on this receptor specifically: About two months after transplant, the apparently early recovery of alphabetaT-cell counts reportedly depended on just several hundred clones that had expanded rapidly and came from non-depleted graft cells. Hyperexpanded clone frequencies declined over subsequent months; after one year, T-cell counts and TCRbeta diversity were mostly attributed to newly produced T cells. In some patients, high TCRbeta diversity at day 60 was attributed to recipient T cells and intrathymic progenitors that had survived conditioning.

The treatment or condition tag for this specimen amounts to: allogeneic hematopoietic cell transplantation with graft depleted of TCRalphabeta T cells and CD19 B cells. TCRalphabeta/CD19-depleted allogeneic hematopoietic cell grafts were given to the transplant recipients, all of whom were children. This receptor chain uses TRBV2 and TRBJ2-3; tentative D gene TRBD2, with 5 bases matching. This sequence was found in a boy in the first two years of life who had a stem cell transplant for SCID, so the T cells may come from the graft donor. This specimen was PBMCs, mostly from graft donor cells, taken 360 days after TCRalphabeta/CD19-depleted stem cell transplant. The DNA sequence is as follows: TGTGCCAGCAGTGAAAAACGGGGAACCGATACGCAGTATTTT. This codes for CASSEKRGTDTQYF. The reference TRBV2 and TRBJ2-3 proteins fill in what lies around the CDR3, so the full variable domain reads EPEVTQTPSHQVTQMGQEVILRCVPISNHLYFYWYRQILGQKVEFLVSFYNNEISEKSEIFDDQFSVERPDGSNFTLKIRSTKLEDSAMYFCASSEKRGTDTQYFGPGTRLTVL.